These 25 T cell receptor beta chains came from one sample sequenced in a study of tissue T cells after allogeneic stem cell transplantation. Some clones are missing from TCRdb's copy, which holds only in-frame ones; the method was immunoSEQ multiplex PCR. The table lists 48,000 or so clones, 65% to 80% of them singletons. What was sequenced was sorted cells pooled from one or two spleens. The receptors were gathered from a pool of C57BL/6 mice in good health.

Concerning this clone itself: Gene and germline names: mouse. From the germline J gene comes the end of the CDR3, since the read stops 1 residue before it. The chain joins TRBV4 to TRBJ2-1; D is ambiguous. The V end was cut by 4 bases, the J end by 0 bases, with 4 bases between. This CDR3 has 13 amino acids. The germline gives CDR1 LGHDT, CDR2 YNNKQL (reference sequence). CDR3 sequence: CASSFYNYAEQFF. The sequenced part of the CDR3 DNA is TGTGCCAGCAGCTTTTATAACTATGCTGAGCAGTTC.

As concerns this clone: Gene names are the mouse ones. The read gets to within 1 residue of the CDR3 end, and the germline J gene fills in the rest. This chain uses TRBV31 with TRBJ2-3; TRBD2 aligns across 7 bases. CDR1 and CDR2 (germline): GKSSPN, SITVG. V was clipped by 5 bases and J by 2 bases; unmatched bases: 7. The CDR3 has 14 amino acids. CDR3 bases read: TGTGCCTGGGTGGTGGGGGGTGATGCAGAAACGCTGTAT. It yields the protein CAWVVGGDAETLY. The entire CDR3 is CAWVVGGDAETLYF. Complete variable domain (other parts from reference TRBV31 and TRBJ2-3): AQTIHQWPVAEIKAVGSPLSLGCTIKGKSSPNLYWYWQATGGTLQQLFYSITVGQVESVVQLNLSASRPKDDQFILSTEKLLLSHSGFYLCAWVVGGDAETLYFGSGTRLTVL.

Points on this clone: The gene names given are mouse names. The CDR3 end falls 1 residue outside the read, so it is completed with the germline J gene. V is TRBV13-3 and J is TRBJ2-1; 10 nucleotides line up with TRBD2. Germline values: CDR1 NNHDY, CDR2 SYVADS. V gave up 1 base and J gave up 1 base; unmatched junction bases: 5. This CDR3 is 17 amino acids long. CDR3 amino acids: CASSDITGGGNYAEQFF. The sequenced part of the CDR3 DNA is TGTGCCAGCAGTGATATCACTGGGGGGGGGAACTATGCTGAGCAGTTC.

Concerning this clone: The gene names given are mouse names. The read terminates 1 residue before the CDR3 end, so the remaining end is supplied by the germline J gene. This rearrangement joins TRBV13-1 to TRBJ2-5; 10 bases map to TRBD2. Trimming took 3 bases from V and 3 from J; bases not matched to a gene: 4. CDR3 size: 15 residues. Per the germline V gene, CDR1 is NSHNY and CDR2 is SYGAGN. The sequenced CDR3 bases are TGTGCCAGCAGTGGTCAGGGACTGGGGCAAGACACCCAGTAC. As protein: CASSGQGLGQDTQY. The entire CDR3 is CASSGQGLGQDTQYF.

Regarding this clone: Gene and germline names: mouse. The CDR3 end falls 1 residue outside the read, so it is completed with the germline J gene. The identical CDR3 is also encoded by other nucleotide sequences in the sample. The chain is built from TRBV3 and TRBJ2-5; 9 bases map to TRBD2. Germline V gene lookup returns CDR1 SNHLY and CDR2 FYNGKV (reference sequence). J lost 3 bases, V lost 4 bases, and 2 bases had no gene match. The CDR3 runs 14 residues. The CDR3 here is CASSSDWGQDTQYF. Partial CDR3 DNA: TGTGCCAGCAGCTCTGACTGGGGGCAAGACACCCAGTAC.

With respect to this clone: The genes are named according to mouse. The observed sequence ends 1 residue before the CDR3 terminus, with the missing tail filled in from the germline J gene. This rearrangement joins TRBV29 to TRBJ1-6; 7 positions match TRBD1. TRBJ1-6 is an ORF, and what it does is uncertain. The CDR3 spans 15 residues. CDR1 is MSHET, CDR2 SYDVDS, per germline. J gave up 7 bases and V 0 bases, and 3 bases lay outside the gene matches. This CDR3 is CASSLSRGLNSPLYF. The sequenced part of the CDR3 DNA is TGTGCTAGCAGTTTATCGAGGGGGCTGAATTCGCCCCTCTAC.

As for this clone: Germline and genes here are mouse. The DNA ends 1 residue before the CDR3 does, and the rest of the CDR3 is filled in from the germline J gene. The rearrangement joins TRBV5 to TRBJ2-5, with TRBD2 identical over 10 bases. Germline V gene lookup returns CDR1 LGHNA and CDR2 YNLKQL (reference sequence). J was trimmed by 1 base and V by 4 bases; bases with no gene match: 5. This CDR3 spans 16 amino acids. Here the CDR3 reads CASSPPGGADQDTQYF. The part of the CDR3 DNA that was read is TGTGCCAGCAGCCCCCCTGGGGGGGCCGACCAAGACACCCAGTAC.

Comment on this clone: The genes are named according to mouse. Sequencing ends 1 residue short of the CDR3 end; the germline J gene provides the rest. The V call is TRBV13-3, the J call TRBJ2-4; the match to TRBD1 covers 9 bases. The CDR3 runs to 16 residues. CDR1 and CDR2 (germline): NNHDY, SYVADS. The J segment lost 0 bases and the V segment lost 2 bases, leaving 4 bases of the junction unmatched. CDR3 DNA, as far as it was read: TGTGCCAGCAGTGAGGGGACAGGGAGGAGTCAAAACACCTTGTAC. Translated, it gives CASSEGTGRSQNTLY. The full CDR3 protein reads CASSEGTGRSQNTLYF.

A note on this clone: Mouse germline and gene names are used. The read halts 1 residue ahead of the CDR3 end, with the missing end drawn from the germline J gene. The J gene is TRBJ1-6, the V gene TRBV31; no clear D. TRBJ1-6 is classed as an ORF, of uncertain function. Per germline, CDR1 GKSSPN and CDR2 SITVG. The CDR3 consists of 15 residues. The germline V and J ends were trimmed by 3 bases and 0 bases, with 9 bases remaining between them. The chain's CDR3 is CAWSPQYSYNSPLYF. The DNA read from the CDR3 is TGTGCCTGGAGCCCTCAGTATTCCTATAATTCGCCCCTCTAC.

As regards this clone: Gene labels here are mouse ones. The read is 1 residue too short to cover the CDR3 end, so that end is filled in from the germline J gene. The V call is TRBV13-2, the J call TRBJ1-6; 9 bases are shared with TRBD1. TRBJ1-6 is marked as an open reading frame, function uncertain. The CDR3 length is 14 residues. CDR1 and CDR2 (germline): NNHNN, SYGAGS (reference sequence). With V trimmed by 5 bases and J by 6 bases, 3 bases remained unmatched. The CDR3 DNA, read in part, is TGTGCCAGCGGGGACAGGGGAGGTAATTCGCCCCTCTAC. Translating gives CASGDRGGNSPLY. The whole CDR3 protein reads CASGDRGGNSPLYF.

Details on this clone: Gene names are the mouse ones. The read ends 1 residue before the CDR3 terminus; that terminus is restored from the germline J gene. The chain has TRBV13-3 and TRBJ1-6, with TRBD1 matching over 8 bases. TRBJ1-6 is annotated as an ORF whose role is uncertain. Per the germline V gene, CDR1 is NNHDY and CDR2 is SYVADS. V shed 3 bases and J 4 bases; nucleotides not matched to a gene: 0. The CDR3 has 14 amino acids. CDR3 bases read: TGTGCCAGCAGTGGACAGGGGTATAATTCGCCCCTCTAC. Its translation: CASSGQGYNSPLY. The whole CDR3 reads CASSGQGYNSPLYF.

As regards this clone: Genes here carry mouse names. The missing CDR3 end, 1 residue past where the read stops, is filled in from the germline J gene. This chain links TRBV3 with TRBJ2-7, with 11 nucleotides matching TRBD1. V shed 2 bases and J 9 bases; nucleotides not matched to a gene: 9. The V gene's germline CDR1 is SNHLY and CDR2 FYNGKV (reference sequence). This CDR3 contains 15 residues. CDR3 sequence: CASSLRRDRGRGQYF. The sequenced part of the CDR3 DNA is TGTGCCAGCAGCTTAAGGAGGGACAGGGGGAGGGGACAGTAC.

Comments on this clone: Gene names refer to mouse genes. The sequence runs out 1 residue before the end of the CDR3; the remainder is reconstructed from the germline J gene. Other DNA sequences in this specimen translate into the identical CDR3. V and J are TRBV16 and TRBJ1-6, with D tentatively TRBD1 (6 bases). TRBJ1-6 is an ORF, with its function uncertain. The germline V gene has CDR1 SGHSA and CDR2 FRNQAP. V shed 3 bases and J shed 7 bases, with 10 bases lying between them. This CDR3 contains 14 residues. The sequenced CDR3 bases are TGTGCAAGCAGCTTGCAGGGGAGGAATTCGCCCCTCTAC. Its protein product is CASSLQGRNSPLY. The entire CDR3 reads CASSLQGRNSPLYF.

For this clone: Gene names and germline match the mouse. This chain's CDR3 is CASSPRLGEDTQYF. The CDR3 bases that were read are TGTGCCAGCAGCCCCAGACTGGGGGAAGACACCCAGTAC. The chain is built from TRBV4 and TRBJ2-5; 9 nucleotides align to TRBD2. The missing CDR3 end, 1 residue past where the read stops, is filled in from the germline J gene. V shed 5 bases, J shed 4 bases, and the junction held 4 bases outside the gene matches. This CDR3 is 14 amino acids long. Per the germline V gene, CDR1 is LGHDT and CDR2 is YNNKQL (reference sequence).

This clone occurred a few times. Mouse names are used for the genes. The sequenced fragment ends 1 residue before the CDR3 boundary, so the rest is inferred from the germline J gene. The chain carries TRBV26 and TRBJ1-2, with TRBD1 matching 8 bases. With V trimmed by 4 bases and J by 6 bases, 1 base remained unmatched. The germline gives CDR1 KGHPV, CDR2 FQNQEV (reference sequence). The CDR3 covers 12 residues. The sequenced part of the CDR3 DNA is TGTGCCAGCAGTCCAGGGGGCGCCGACTACACC. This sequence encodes CASSPGGADYT. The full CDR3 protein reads CASSPGGADYTF.

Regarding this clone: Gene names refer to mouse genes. Incomplete CDR3 DNA: TGTGCCAGCAGCTCTTCCTCCGGGGGCCCTAACACCGGGCAGCTCTAC. Protein: CASSSSSGGPNTGQLY. The CDR3 reads in full as CASSSSSGGPNTGQLYF. The V call is TRBV3, the J call TRBJ2-2, with D possibly being TRBD1 or TRBD2 (6 bases each). Read data end 1 residue before the CDR3 end; the end is taken from the germline J gene. The CDR3 is made up of 17 amino acids. Trimming took 4 bases from V and 2 from J, leaving 17 bases between them. In germline, CDR1 is SNHLY, CDR2 FYNGKV (reference sequence).

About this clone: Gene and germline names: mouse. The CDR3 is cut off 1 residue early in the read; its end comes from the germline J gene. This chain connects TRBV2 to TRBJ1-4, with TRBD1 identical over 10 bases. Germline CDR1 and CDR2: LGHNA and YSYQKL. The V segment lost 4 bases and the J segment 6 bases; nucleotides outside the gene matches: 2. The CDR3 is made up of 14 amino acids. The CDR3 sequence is CASSPDRGHERLFF. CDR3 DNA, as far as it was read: TGTGCCAGCAGCCCCGACAGGGGGCACGAAAGATTATTT.

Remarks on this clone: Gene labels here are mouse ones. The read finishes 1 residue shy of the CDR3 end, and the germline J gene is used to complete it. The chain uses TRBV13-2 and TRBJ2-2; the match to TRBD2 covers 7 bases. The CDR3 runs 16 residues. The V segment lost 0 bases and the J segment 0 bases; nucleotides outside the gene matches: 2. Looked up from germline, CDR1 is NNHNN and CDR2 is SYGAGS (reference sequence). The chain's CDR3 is CASGDAGGSNTGQLYF. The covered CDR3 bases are TGTGCCAGCGGTGATGCGGGGGGGTCAAACACCGGGCAGCTCTAC.

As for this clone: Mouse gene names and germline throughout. The CDR3 protein is CSSSQSRETLYF. CDR3 DNA, as far as it was read: TGCTCCAGCAGTCAATCAAGGGAAACGCTGTAT. V usage is TRBV23 and J usage is TRBJ2-3; no check of the table's D call, TRBD1, against the DNA was made. The missing CDR3 end, 1 residue past where the read stops, is filled in from the germline J gene. The germline V gene has CDR1 KGHTA and CDR2 FQNQQP. This CDR3 has 12 residues.

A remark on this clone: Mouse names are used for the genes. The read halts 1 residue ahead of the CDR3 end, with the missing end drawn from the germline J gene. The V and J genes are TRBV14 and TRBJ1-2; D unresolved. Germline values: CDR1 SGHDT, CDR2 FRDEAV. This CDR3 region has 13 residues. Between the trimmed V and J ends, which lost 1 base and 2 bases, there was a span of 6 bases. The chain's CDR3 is CASSFKGNSDYTF. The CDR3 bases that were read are TGTGCCAGCAGTTTCAAGGGCAACTCCGACTACACC. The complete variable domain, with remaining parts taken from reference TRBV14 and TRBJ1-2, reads EAGVTQSPRYAVLQEGQAVSFWCDPISGHDTLYWYQQPRDQGPQLLVYFRDEAVIDNSQLPSDRFSAVRPKGTNSTLKIQSAKQGDTATYLCASSFKGNSDYTFGSGTRLLVI.

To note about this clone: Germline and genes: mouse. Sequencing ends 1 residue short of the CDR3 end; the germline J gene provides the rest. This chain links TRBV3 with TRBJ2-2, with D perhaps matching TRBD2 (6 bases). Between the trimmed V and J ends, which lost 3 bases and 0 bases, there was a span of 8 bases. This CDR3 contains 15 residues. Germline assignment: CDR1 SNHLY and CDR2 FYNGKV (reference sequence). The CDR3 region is CASSFGGSNTGQLYF. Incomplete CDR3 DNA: TGTGCCAGCAGCTTCGGGGGGTCAAACACCGGGCAGCTCTAC.

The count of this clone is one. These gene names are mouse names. The part of the CDR3 DNA that was read is TGTGCCTGGAGTCCCTGGGGACTCTTTTATGAACAGTAC. This gives the protein CAWSPWGLFYEQY. The CDR3 reads in full as CAWSPWGLFYEQYF. The V gene is TRBV31, the J gene TRBJ2-7; possibly TRBD2 for D (6 bases). The CDR3 end is not reached by the read, which stops 1 residue before it; the germline J gene fills it in. Looked up from germline, CDR1 is GKSSPN and CDR2 is SITVG. The CDR3 runs to 14 residues. The V end was cut by 1 base, the J end by 4 bases, with 14 bases between.

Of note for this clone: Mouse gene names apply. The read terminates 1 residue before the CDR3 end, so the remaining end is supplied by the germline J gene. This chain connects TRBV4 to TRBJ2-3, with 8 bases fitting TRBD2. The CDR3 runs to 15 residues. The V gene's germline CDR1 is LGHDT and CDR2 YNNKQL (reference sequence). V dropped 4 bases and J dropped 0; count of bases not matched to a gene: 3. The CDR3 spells CASSSDWASAETLYF. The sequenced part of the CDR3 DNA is TGTGCCAGCAGCTCGGACTGGGCTAGTGCAGAAACGCTGTAT.

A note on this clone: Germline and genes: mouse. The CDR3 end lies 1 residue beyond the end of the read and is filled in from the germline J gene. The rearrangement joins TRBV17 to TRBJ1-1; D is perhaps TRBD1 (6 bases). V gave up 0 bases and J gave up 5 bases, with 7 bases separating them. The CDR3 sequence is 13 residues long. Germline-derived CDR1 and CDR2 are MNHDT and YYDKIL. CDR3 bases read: TGTGCTAGCAGTAGAGATCAGGGGACAGAAGTCTTC. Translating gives CASSRDQGTEVF. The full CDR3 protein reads CASSRDQGTEVFF. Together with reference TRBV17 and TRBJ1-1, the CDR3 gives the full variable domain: DTTVKQNPRYKLARVGKPVNLICSQTMNHDTMYWYQKKPNQAPKLLLFYYDKILNREADTFEKFQSSRPNNSFCSLYIGSAGLEYSAMYLCASSRDQGTEVFFGKGTRLTVV.

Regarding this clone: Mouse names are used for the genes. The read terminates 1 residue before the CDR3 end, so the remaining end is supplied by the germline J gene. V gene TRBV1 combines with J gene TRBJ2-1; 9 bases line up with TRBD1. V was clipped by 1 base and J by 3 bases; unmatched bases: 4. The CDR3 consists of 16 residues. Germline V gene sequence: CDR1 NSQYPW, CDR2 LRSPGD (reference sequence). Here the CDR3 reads CTCSAVRDRVYAEQFF. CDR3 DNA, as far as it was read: TGCACCTGCAGTGCAGTCCGGGACAGGGTCTATGCTGAGCAGTTC.